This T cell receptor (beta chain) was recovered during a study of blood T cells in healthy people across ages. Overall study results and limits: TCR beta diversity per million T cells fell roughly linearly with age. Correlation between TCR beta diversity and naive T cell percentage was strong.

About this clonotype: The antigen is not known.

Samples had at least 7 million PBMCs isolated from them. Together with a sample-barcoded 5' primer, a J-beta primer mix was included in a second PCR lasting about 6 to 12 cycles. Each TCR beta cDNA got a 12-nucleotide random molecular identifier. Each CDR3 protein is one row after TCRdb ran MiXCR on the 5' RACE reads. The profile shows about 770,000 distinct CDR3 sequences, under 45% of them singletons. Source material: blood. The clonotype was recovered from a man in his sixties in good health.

The CDR3 is CASSYKTGGPWNEQFF. The CDR3 DNA is TGTGCCAGCAGTTACAAGACAGGGGGCCCGTGGAATGAGCAGTTCTTC. V and J are TRBV6-2 or TRBV6-3 and TRBJ2-1; 10 positions match TRBD1. V shed 2 bases and J 7 bases; nucleotides not matched to a gene: 8. The CDR3 is 16 amino acids. Germline assignment: CDR1 MNHEY and CDR2 SVGEGT.